A single sample is the source of the 23 T cell receptor beta chains below, sequenced in a study of neoadjuvant anti-PD-1 for oral cavity cancer. Sequenced by immunoSEQ multiplex PCR; TCRdb stores in-frame clones only, minus some. Of 10,000 to 15,000 clones in the sample, approximately 66% were seen once. The material was PBMCs, obtained before nivolumab (anti-PD-1) treatment. All receptors come from a person between 40 and 80 years old with oral cavity squamous cell carcinoma.

The J gene is TRBJ2-4, the V gene TRBV15; 14 bases align to TRBD2. The CDR3 extends over 18 amino acids. Germline V gene data show CDR1 as LNHNV and CDR2 as YYDKDF (reference sequence). The junction had 5 bases not matched to a gene; V was cut back by 3 bases and J by 1 base. The CDR3 coding sequence is TGTGCCACCAGCAGTAGACTAGCGGGAGGGAAGGCCAAAAACATTCAGTACTTC. It yields the protein CATSSRLAGGKAKNIQYF.

A few counts support this clone. This chain uses TRBV30 with TRBJ1-1; the match to TRBD1 covers 7 bases. Germline V gene sequence: CDR1 GTSNPN, CDR2 SVGIG (reference sequence). The CDR3 is made up of 14 amino acids. The V segment lost 5 bases and the J segment 1 base; nucleotides outside the gene matches: 7. The DNA for the CDR3 is TGTGCCTGGTCACTCGGACAGGCGAACACTGAAGCTTTCTTT. Encoded protein: CAWSLGQANTEAFF.

The V gene is TRBV6-5, the J gene TRBJ1-2, with D possibly TRBD1 on 6 matching bases. In germline, CDR1 is MNHEY, CDR2 SVGAGI. The CDR3 sequence is 15 residues long. V was pared by 0 bases and J by 7 bases, with 15 bases between. CDR3 DNA sequence: TGTGCCAGCAGTTACTCGCGATTTGGGACAAGTGGCTACACCTTC. This codes for CASSYSRFGTSGYTF.

The gene calls are TRBV7-9 and TRBJ1-4; D may be TRBD1 (5 bases). Germline CDR1 and CDR2: SEHNR and FQNEAQ (reference sequence). The V gene lost 6 bases and the J gene lost 6 bases, with 14 bases spanning the gap. This CDR3 is built from 14 residues. In nucleotides, the CDR3 is TGTGCCAGCAGTCGCCGACAGAGGGATGAAAAACTGTTTTTT. Protein sequence: CASSRRQRDEKLFF.

The chain couples TRBV7-9 to TRBJ2-7; maybe TRBD1 (6 bases). The length of the CDR3 is 14 residues. The V gene's germline CDR1 is SEHNR and CDR2 FQNEAQ (reference sequence). The V gene lost 1 base and the J gene lost 6 bases, with 13 bases spanning the gap. The CDR3 coding sequence is TGTGCCAGCAGCTTAGAGATCAGGGGCGCCGAGCAGTACTTC. This translates into CASSLEIRGAEQYF.

This clone was found a few times. This chain connects TRBV6-1 to TRBJ1-5, with D possibly TRBD1 on 6 matching bases. Germline V gene data show CDR1 as MNHNS and CDR2 as SASEGT. V was pared by 2 bases and J by 2 bases, with 7 bases between. The CDR3 sequence is 14 residues long. CDR3 coding DNA: TGTGCCAGCAGTGAATCAGGGGGCAATCAGCCCCAGCATTTT. As protein: CASSESGGNQPQHF.

The V gene is TRBV21-1, the J gene TRBJ1-5; TRBD1 was called by the table and not checked on the DNA. TRBV21-1 is classified as a pseudogene. The CDR3 runs to 16 residues. DNA for the CDR3: TGTGCCAGCAGAGGACAGCCAGCGCGCCTAAATCAGCCCCAGCATTTT. Protein sequence: CASRGQPARLNQPQHF.

This clone was recorded a few times. This sequence joins TRBV6-6 and TRBJ1-3; D gene uncertain. CDR1 and CDR2 from the germline V gene are MNHNY and SVGAGI (reference sequence). Trimming removed 6 bases at V and 4 bases at J, with 7 bases between. The CDR3 extends over 12 amino acids. CDR3 nucleotides: TGTGCCAGCAGCCCGAGCGGAAACACCATATATTTT. Encoded protein: CASSPSGNTIYF.

The genes are TRBV18 and TRBJ2-5; D is undetermined. CDR3 length: 15 residues. V dropped 0 bases and J dropped 2 bases, with 10 bases sitting between them. Per germline, CDR1 KGHSH and CDR2 LQKENI. CDR3 residues: CASSPPGGRQETQYF. Written as DNA, the CDR3 is TGTGCCAGCTCACCACCGGGTGGAAGGCAAGAGACCCAGTACTTC. Based on the CDR3 plus reference TRBV18 and TRBJ2-5, the full variable domain is NAGVMQNPRHLVRRRGQEARLRCSPMKGHSHVYWYRQLPEEGLKFMVYLQKENIIDESGMPKERFSAEFPKEGPSILRIQQVVRGDSAAYFCASSPPGGRQETQYFGPGTRLLVL.

V and J are TRBV7-3 and TRBJ2-2; 7 bases match TRBD1. Germline V gives CDR1 SGHTA, CDR2 FQGTGA. V lost 3 bases, J lost 5 bases, and 3 bases stayed unmatched. The length of the CDR3 is 14 residues. This chain's CDR3 is CASSLTGLTGELFF. CDR3 nucleotides: TGTGCCAGCAGCTTGACAGGGTTGACCGGGGAGCTGTTTTTT.

This clone was detected only a few times. This chain uses TRBV18 with TRBJ1-2; D gene unclear. V lost 3 bases and J lost 3, with 17 bases in between. The CDR3 is 16 residues long. Germline V gives CDR1 KGHSH, CDR2 LQKENI. The CDR3 DNA reads TGTGCCAGCTCACCTTTCCCCCGCCTGTCGGACTATGGCTACACCTTC. It codes for CASSPFPRLSDYGYTF.

The rearrangement joins TRBV11-2 to TRBJ2-7; 10 bases are a match to TRBD2. The CDR3 is 17 amino acids. CDR1 is SGHAT and CDR2 is FQNNGV in the germline V gene. Trimming removed 7 bases from V and 5 bases from J; junction bases left unmatched: 17. Here the CDR3 DNA reads TGTGCCAGCACACCGTTTGGAGGGGCTAGCGGGGGCCACGAGCAGTACTTC. The encoded protein is CASTPFGGASGGHEQYF.

The sample holds a few counts of this clone. The rearrangement uses TRBV14 and TRBJ1-2; TRBD1 matches 9 bases. This CDR3 has 16 residues. J gave up 6 bases and V 4 bases, and 12 bases lay outside the gene matches. Germline CDR1 and CDR2: SGHDN and FVKESK. The CDR3 loop reads CASSPQGQGEGHGYTF. In nucleotides, the CDR3 is TGTGCCAGCAGCCCCCAGGGACAGGGCGAAGGACATGGCTACACCTTC.

This clone showed up just a few times. This sequence joins TRBV7-8 and TRBJ1-6; tentative D call: TRBD1 (5 bases). The CDR3 runs 17 residues. The germline V gene has CDR1 SGHVS and CDR2 FQNEAQ. V was shortened by 5 bases and J by 5 bases, with 19 bases between the two germline ends. CDR3 in amino acids: CASSRTITGPNNSPLHF. CDR3 nucleotides: TGTGCCAGCAGCCGCACTATAACAGGCCCTAATAATTCACCCCTCCACTTT. The variable domain in full, completed from reference TRBV7-8 and TRBJ1-6, reads GAGVSQSPRYKVAKRGQDVALRCDPISGHVSLFWYQQALGQGPEFLTYFQNEAQLDKSGLPSDRFFAERPEGSVSTLKIQRTQQEDSAVYLCASSRTITGPNNSPLHFGNGTRLTVT.

This chain joins TRBV7-3 and TRBJ2-3, with D unresolved. This CDR3 is 15 amino acids long. Germline assignment: CDR1 SGHTA and CDR2 FQGTGA. Trimming shortened V by 3 bases and J by 2 bases, and 12 bases separated the two germline ends. The CDR3 sequence is CASSFTALNTDTQYF. The CDR3, as DNA: TGTGCCAGCAGCTTTACGGCGCTAAACACAGATACGCAGTATTTT. Supplemented by reference TRBV7-3 and TRBJ2-3, the full variable domain reads GAGVSQTPSNKVTEKGKYVELRCDPISGHTALYWYRQSLGQGPEFLIYFQGTGAADDSGLPNDRFFAVRPEGSVSTLKIQRTERGDSAVYLCASSFTALNTDTQYFGPGTRLTVL.

V gene TRBV4-1 combines with J gene TRBJ2-1; 8 bases line up with TRBD1. The CDR3 has 16 amino acids. Germline CDR1 is MGHRA and CDR2 is YSYEKL. The J segment lost 8 bases and the V segment lost 2 bases, leaving 11 bases of the junction unmatched. In nucleotides, the CDR3 is TGCGCCAGCAGCCAACCCTACAGGGGGTCGAGGCATGAGCAGTTCTTC. Amino acids: CASSQPYRGSRHEQFF.

The sample holds one count of this clone. CDR3 DNA: TGTGCCAGCAGCCAGGGACTAGCGGGAGGATCCACCGGGGAGCTGTTTTTT. This encodes CASSQGLAGGSTGELFF. V and J are TRBV11-2 and TRBJ2-2; 15 bases agree with TRBD2. Per the germline V gene, CDR1 is SGHAT and CDR2 is FQNNGV. The J segment lost 4 bases and the V segment lost 5 bases, leaving 5 bases of the junction unmatched. This CDR3 contains 17 residues.

The J gene is TRBJ2-1, the V gene TRBV27; 7 positions agree with TRBD2. The junction had 3 bases not matched to a gene; V was cut back by 4 bases and J by 0 bases. The CDR3 length is 15 residues. Per the germline V gene, CDR1 is MNHEY and CDR2 is SMNVEV (reference sequence). CDR3 sequence reads: CASSWSSGSYNEQFF. The CDR3 nucleotides are TGTGCCAGCAGTTGGTCTAGCGGCTCCTACAATGAGCAGTTCTTC.

This clone was found a few times. The chain recombines TRBV7-6 with TRBJ1-2; perhaps TRBD1 as D (6 bases). V lost 1 base and J lost 6, with 9 bases in between. The CDR3 extends over 13 amino acids. The germline CDR1 and CDR2 sequences are SGHVS and FNYEAQ. The CDR3 spells CASSLGPGDGYTF. The CDR3 DNA sequence: TGTGCCAGCAGCTTAGGACCAGGGGATGGCTACACCTTC. The full variable domain, its missing parts supplied by reference TRBV7-6 and TRBJ1-2, is GAGVSQSPRYKVTKRGQDVALRCDPISGHVSLYWYRQALGQGPEFLTYFNYEAQQDKSGLPNDRFSAERPEGSISTLTIQRTEQRDSAMYRCASSLGPGDGYTFGSGTRLTVV.

Details on this clone: A read error may produce the germline difference seen at one junction end. The rearrangement joins TRBV9 to TRBJ2-3; D call uncertain. This CDR3 spans 13 amino acids. CDR1 is SGDLS, CDR2 YYNGEE, per germline. CDR3 nucleotides: TGTGCCAGCAGCCCCTCGATTGCAGAGACGCAGTATTTT. This codes for CASSPSIAETQYF. The whole variable domain, filled in from reference TRBV9 and TRBJ2-3, reads DSGVTQTPKHLITATGQRVTLRCSPRSGDLSVYWYQQSLDQGLQFLIQYYNGEERAKGNILERFSAQQFPDLHSELNLSSLELGDSALYFCASSPSIAETQYFGPGTRLTVL.

CDR3 in amino acids: CSVELPGQETQYF. The CDR3 DNA is TGCAGCGTCGAACTGCCAGGGCAAGAGACCCAGTACTTC. This chain joins TRBV29-1 and TRBJ2-5; D perhaps matches TRBD1 (5 bases). The ends were cut back, 6 bases at V and 2 bases at J, with 13 bases in the middle. Germline V gene sequence: CDR1 SQVTM, CDR2 ANQGSEA. This CDR3 region has 13 residues.

This clone was found a few times. The chain combines TRBV5-6 with TRBJ1-4; unclear D gene. The V end was cut by 4 bases, the J end by 7 bases, with 11 bases between. Germline CDR1 and CDR2: SGHDT and YYEEEE. The CDR3 consists of 13 residues. The CDR3: CASSRNEREKLFF. DNA for the CDR3: TGTGCCAGCAGCCGGAATGAGCGTGAAAAACTGTTTTTT.

The rearrangement joins TRBV7-9 to TRBJ2-7, with TRBD2 identical over 11 bases. The trim removed 5 bases at V and 1 base at J, leaving 13 bases unmatched. The CDR3 covers 18 residues. Germline V gene lookup returns CDR1 SEHNR and CDR2 FQNEAQ (reference sequence). CDR3 in amino acids: CASSPNSGRALGSYEQYF. The CDR3 DNA reads as TGTGCCAGCAGCCCAAATAGCGGGAGGGCCCTCGGGTCCTACGAGCAGTACTTC.